One sample yielded the 28 T cell receptor beta chains listed below, sequenced in a study of T cell changes during pregnancy in multiple sclerosis. Data came from immunoSEQ multiplex PCR; TCRdb stores just in-frame clones and leaves some out. The sample comprises fewer than 90,000 clones, nearly 95% of which are singletons, and about 1.6% rests with the top ten. Specimen: peripheral blood, collected after pregnancy. The receptor set was obtained from a female donor in good health, enrolled as a control in a pregnancy study.

The genes are TRBV18 and TRBJ2-1; TRBD2 agrees at 8 bases. This CDR3 contains 15 residues. With 6 bases clipped from V and 3 bases from J, the junction kept 7 bases outside the gene matches. Germline V gene sequence: CDR1 KGHSH, CDR2 LQKENI. CDR3 in DNA: TGTGCCAGCTCGCCAACTAGCGGACTCTACAATGAGCAGTTCTTC. Translating gives CASSPTSGLYNEQFF.

The chain uses TRBV7-9 and TRBJ2-7, with D hard to call. The CDR3 is 12 residues long. Deletions cut 2 bases from V and 2 bases from J, with 4 bases between. From germline, CDR1 is SEHNR and CDR2 FQNEAQ (reference sequence). CDR3 nucleotides: TGTGCCAGCAGCTTACTCCCCTACGAGCAGTACTTC. The encoded protein is CASSLLPYEQYF.

This rearrangement joins TRBV11-2 to TRBJ2-2, with a possible D match to TRBD1 (7 bases). The CDR3 contains 17 residues. CDR1 is SGHAT and CDR2 is FQNNGV in the germline V gene. The ends were cut back, 5 bases at V and 5 bases at J, with 21 bases in the middle. The CDR3 DNA follows: TGTGCCAGCAGCCCCATCCGGGAACAGGGGAGGACCGGGGAGCTGTTTTTT. It translates to CASSPIREQGRTGELFF.

V is TRBV5-1 and J is TRBJ1-1, with D possibly matching TRBD1 (5 bases). Germline V lookup: CDR1 SGHRS, CDR2 YFSETQ. This CDR3 has 15 amino acids. Trimming took off 0 bases at V and 0 bases at J, with 9 bases between the two ends. The CDR3 DNA sequence: TGCGCCAGCAGCTTGGGACAGCTGATGAACACTGAAGCTTTCTTT. Its translation is CASSLGQLMNTEAFF.

The chain recombines TRBV28 with TRBJ2-2; tentative D call: TRBD2 (6 bases). Germline-derived CDR1 and CDR2 are MDHEN and SYDVKM. The CDR3 sequence is 16 residues long. Trimming pared 4 bases from V and 2 bases from J, leaving 14 bases between. The CDR3 DNA reads as TGTGCCAGCAGTTCGTACGCGGCGGGAAACACCGGGGAGCTGTTTTTT. Its protein is CASSSYAAGNTGELFF.

This chain joins TRBV6-5 and TRBJ1-1, with 7 bases fitting TRBD1. With 1 base clipped from V and 7 bases from J, the junction kept 9 bases outside the gene matches. Germline lookup yields CDR1 MNHEY and CDR2 SVGAGI. The CDR3 has 15 amino acids. CDR3 nucleotide sequence: TGTGCCAGCAGTTACTTTTCAGGGACAGTGTTTGAAGCTTTCTTT. Translating gives CASSYFSGTVFEAFF.

The rearrangement joins TRBV19 to TRBJ2-5; the D gene is possibly TRBD1 (5 bases). Germline CDR1 reads LNHDA; CDR2 reads SQIVND (reference sequence). Trimming cost V 6 bases and J 0 bases, with 8 bases left between them. The CDR3 is 13 residues long. CDR3 sequence reads: CASSPGYQETQYF. CDR3 nucleotides: TGTGCCAGTAGCCCAGGGTACCAAGAGACCCAGTACTTC.

The rearrangement links TRBV4-1 to TRBJ2-7; TRBD2 matches at 7 bases. CDR1 is MGHRA, CDR2 YSYEKL, per germline. The CDR3 is made up of 14 amino acids. Losses at the gene ends were 1 base for V and 4 bases for J; bases not matched to a gene: 4. The CDR3 reads CASSQAGLTYEQYF. CDR3 DNA sequence: TGCGCCAGCAGCCAAGCGGGACTAACTTACGAGCAGTACTTC.

The chain has TRBV19 and TRBJ1-6; D remains unclear. Trimming stripped 8 bases from V and 6 bases from J, with 8 bases between. From germline, CDR1 is LNHDA and CDR2 SQIVND (reference sequence). This CDR3 region has 12 residues. This CDR3 reads CASSVINSPLHF. As DNA, the CDR3 is TGTGCCAGTTCCGTAATTAATTCACCCCTCCACTTT. Combining the CDR3 with reference TRBV19 and TRBJ1-6 gives the whole variable domain DGGITQSPKYLFRKEGQNVTLSCEQNLNHDAMYWYRQDPGQGLRLIYYSQIVNDFQKGDIAEGYSVSREKKESFPLTVTSAQKNPTAFYLCASSVINSPLHFGNGTRLTVT.

Points on this clone: Other DNA variants within this sample encode the same CDR3. The chain recombines TRBV9 with TRBJ1-1; D unresolved. Trimming shortened V by 0 bases and J by 5 bases, and 8 bases separated the two germline ends. Per germline, CDR1 SGDLS and CDR2 YYNGEE. The CDR3 consists of 13 residues. The CDR3 loop is CASSVGGQTEAFF. The DNA for the CDR3 is TGTGCCAGCAGCGTAGGCGGGCAGACTGAAGCTTTCTTT.

The gene calls are TRBV11-2 and TRBJ2-4, with no clear D. Germline CDR1 and CDR2: SGHAT and FQNNGV. Trimming removed 1 base at V and 8 bases at J, with 6 bases between. The CDR3 length is 12 residues. The CDR3 region has the DNA TGTGCCAGCAGCTTAGCATCGGACATTCAGTACTTC. Amino acid sequence: CASSLASDIQYF. The complete variable domain, with remaining parts taken from reference TRBV11-2 and TRBJ2-4, reads EAGVAQSPRYKIIEKRQSVAFWCNPISGHATLYWYQQILGQGPKLLIQFQNNGVVDDSQLPKDRFSAERLKGVDSTLKIQPAKLEDSAVYLCASSLASDIQYFGAGTRLSVL.

The chain recombines TRBV5-8 with TRBJ1-1; a possible D gene is TRBD1 (5 bases). Germline V gene lookup returns CDR1 SGHTS and CDR2 YDEGEE. This CDR3 spans 15 amino acids. Trimming left V 8 bases short and J 4 bases short, with 21 bases between. The CDR3: CARTTWGILGTEAFF. In DNA, the CDR3 is TGTGCCAGGACGACTTGGGGCATCCTTGGCACTGAAGCTTTCTTT.

The rearrangement joins TRBV7-9 to TRBJ2-1; TRBD1 is a possible D gene (6 bases). The germline V gene has CDR1 SEHNR and CDR2 FQNEAQ (reference sequence). The CDR3 runs to 16 residues. V was shortened by 5 bases and J by 2 bases, with 16 bases between the two germline ends. In DNA, the CDR3 is TGTGCCAGCAGCCCGATCTGGGACAAGACCTACAATGAGCAGTTCTTC. It encodes CASSPIWDKTYNEQFF.

The chain carries TRBV7-9 and TRBJ2-5; 7 positions agree with TRBD1. Germline loops: CDR1 SEHNR, CDR2 FQNEAQ (reference sequence). Trimming removed 4 bases from V and 5 bases from J; junction bases left unmatched: 10. The CDR3 contains 15 residues. In DNA form, the CDR3 reads TGTGCCAGCAGCTATGGAAGGGGGCGGTGGGAGACCCAGTACTTC. This sequence encodes CASSYGRGRWETQYF.

The chain joins TRBV7-9 to TRBJ2-3, with D hard to call. Per germline, CDR1 SEHNR and CDR2 FQNEAQ (reference sequence). The CDR3 contains 13 residues. V was shortened by 6 bases and J by 2 bases, with 9 bases between the two germline ends. CDR3 in DNA: TGTGCCAGCAGGCCTAGGTACACAGATACGCAGTATTTT. Translating gives CASRPRYTDTQYF.

The chain recombines TRBV4-1 with TRBJ2-7, with 9 bases identical to TRBD1. The J segment lost 4 bases and the V segment lost 4 bases, leaving 14 bases of the junction unmatched. CDR1 and CDR2 (germline): MGHRA, YSYEKL. The length of the CDR3 is 17 residues. CDR3 sequence: CASSRSLSGTGFYEQYF. The CDR3 coding sequence is TGCGCCAGCAGCCGCTCACTTTCCGGGACAGGGTTTTACGAGCAGTACTTC.

V is TRBV10-3 and J is TRBJ1-2; TRBD1 matches 11 bases. The ends lost 4 bases at V and 3 bases at J; junction bases unmatched: 4. The CDR3 loop spans 15 amino acids. Germline V gene sequence: CDR1 ENHRY, CDR2 SYGVKD. This CDR3 reads CAISGTGGIDYGYTF. The CDR3 DNA reads as TGTGCCATCAGTGGGACAGGGGGCATAGACTATGGCTACACCTTC.

This chain joins TRBV13 and TRBJ2-2; the match to TRBD1 covers 8 bases. V gave up 5 bases and J gave up 5 bases; unmatched junction bases: 13. The CDR3 is 17 amino acids. The germline CDR1 and CDR2 sequences are PRHDT and FYEKMQ (reference sequence). The CDR3: CASSTNTGGRGTGELFF. DNA for the CDR3: TGTGCCAGCAGCACCAACACAGGGGGGCGCGGGACCGGGGAGCTGTTTTTT.

The chain links TRBV27 to TRBJ2-3; 7 nucleotides line up with TRBD2. The CDR3 runs 18 residues. V gave up 6 bases and J gave up 1 base; unmatched junction bases: 16. Germline V gives CDR1 MNHEY, CDR2 SMNVEV (reference sequence). The CDR3: CASREWGGRAERTDTQYF. The CDR3 nucleotides read TGTGCCAGCAGGGAGTGGGGCGGGAGAGCCGAGCGCACAGATACGCAGTATTTT.

About this clone: One end of the junction varies from germline; a read error may be responsible. The J gene is TRBJ2-1, the V gene TRBV2, with D possibly being TRBD2 (6 bases). The germline V gene has CDR1 SNHLY and CDR2 FYNNEI. The CDR3 loop spans 14 amino acids. The CDR3 reads CRSADSGAYNEQFF. The CDR3 coding sequence is TGCCGCAGCGCAGATAGCGGCGCATACAATGAGCAGTTCTTC.

This clone was seen only once. The chain is built from TRBV6-4 and TRBJ2-3; the match to TRBD2 covers 7 bases. Germline V CDR1 and CDR2: MRHNA, SNTAGT. V lost 5 bases and J lost 1; bases outside the gene matches: 3. This CDR3 is 14 amino acids long. The CDR3: CASSPTSRTDTQYF. The CDR3, as DNA: TGTGCCAGCAGTCCGACTAGCCGCACAGATACGCAGTATTTT.

This chain connects TRBV30 to TRBJ2-3, with TRBD1 identical over 8 bases. The CDR3 extends over 15 amino acids. Trimming cost V 8 bases and J 3 bases; bases outside gene matches: 13. The germline CDR1 and CDR2 sequences are GTSNPN and SVGIG (reference sequence). CDR3 protein: CASDRGLGGTDTQYF. The CDR3 bases are TGTGCCAGCGACAGGGGACTGGGTGGGACAGATACGCAGTATTTT.

This clone has a single count. Written as DNA, the CDR3 is TGTGCCAGCAGCTTTTTCTTAGCGACGCCAGGCTTACACGAGCAGTACTTC. Translation: CASSFFLATPGLHEQYF. This chain connects TRBV7-2 to TRBJ2-7; a possible D gene is TRBD2 (5 bases). The CDR3 runs 17 residues. CDR1 is SGHTA and CDR2 is FQGNSA in the germline V gene. With 3 bases removed from V and 5 bases from J, the gap between germline ends came to 23 bases.

V gene TRBV11-3 combines with J gene TRBJ2-5; 12 nucleotides align to TRBD2. V lost 5 bases and J lost 4; bases outside the gene matches: 2. CDR1 SGHNT and CDR2 YENEEA come from the germline V gene. This CDR3 has 14 amino acids. This chain's CDR3 is CASSPGLAGETQYF. The DNA of the CDR3 is TGTGCCAGCAGCCCGGGACTAGCGGGAGAGACCCAGTACTTC.

The sample holds one count of this clone. The CDR3 region is CAEETTNTEAFF. The CDR3 region has the DNA TGTGCCGAGGAGACCACTAACACTGAAGCTTTCTTT. This chain connects TRBV7-2 to TRBJ1-1; D unclear. Germline V gene sequence: CDR1 SGHTA, CDR2 FQGNSA. V lost 11 bases and J 2 bases, leaving 12 bases between the germline ends. CDR3 length: 12 amino acids.

Here the CDR3 DNA reads TGTGCCAACTCGGGACAACCAAACACTGAAGCTTTCTTT. It specifies CANSGQPNTEAFF. The V gene is TRBV2, the J gene TRBJ1-1; tentative D call: TRBD1 (6 bases). Trimming left V 10 bases short and J 2 bases short, with 14 bases between. CDR3 size: 13 residues. Germline CDR1 and CDR2: SNHLY and FYNNEI.

The rearrangement joins TRBV19 to TRBJ1-1; perhaps TRBD1 as D (5 bases). Germline CDR1 LNHDA, CDR2 SQIVND (reference sequence). CDR3 length equals 16 residues. Trimming cost V 5 bases and J 1 base, with 17 bases left between them. The CDR3 region has the DNA TGTGCCAGTAGTCCACGCTCGGCAGGGAAGAACACTGAAGCTTTCTTT. Translation gives CASSPRSAGKNTEAFF.

The chain links TRBV6-5 to TRBJ1-5; 7 bases are a match to TRBD1. CDR3 length: 14 residues. CDR1 MNHEY and CDR2 SVGAGI come from the germline V gene. The V and J ends lost 0 bases and 7 bases, in that order; junction bases with no gene match: 3. The CDR3 protein is CASSYSGGGQPQHF. CDR3 coding DNA: TGTGCCAGCAGTTACTCAGGGGGCGGACAGCCCCAGCATTTT.